The text below deals with one TCR beta chain. Antigen: not known. This record belongs to a study of radiotherapy plus CTLA-4 blockade in lung cancer. The study's findings and limits: The best prediction of response reportedly came from early blood T cell clone dynamics, with interferon-beta. Radiotherapy with ipilimumab was followed by blood expansion of tumor-derived clones.

The CDR3 is 13 amino acids. CDR1 and CDR2 (germline): SGHKS, YYEKEE (reference sequence). The germline V and J ends were trimmed by 1 base and 8 bases, with 7 bases remaining between them. Assay: immunoSEQ multiplex PCR; the TCRdb copy retains only in-frame clones and omits some. The table has 64,000 or so clones, approximately 67% seen once. The input for sequencing was peripheral blood, taken from a patient treated with radiotherapy plus ipilimumab. The receptor comes from a human donor with non-small cell lung cancer whose response to radiotherapy plus ipilimumab could not be evaluated. The chain uses TRBV5-5 and TRBJ1-6, with D perhaps TRBD1 (6 bases). The CDR3: CASSLHRDSPLHF. In DNA form, the CDR3 reads TGTGCCAGCAGCTTGCACAGGGATTCACCCCTCCACTTT.